The 28 T cell receptor beta chains presented below share a single source sample, sequenced in a study of blood T cell repertoires in COVID-19. Data came from immunoSEQ multiplex PCR; TCRdb stores just in-frame clones and leaves some out. Of over 350,000 clones listed, over 75% are singletons. Sequences were obtained from PBMCs or T cells enriched from blood (not recorded which). The origin of the receptors is a woman in her twenties or thirties with acute COVID-19.

This clone is a singleton in its sample. The chain joins TRBV5-4 to TRBJ2-7; 7 bases are shared with TRBD1. V shed 3 bases, J shed 1 base, and the junction held 7 bases outside the gene matches. The germline CDR1 and CDR2 sequences are SGHNT and YYREEE (reference sequence). The CDR3 sequence is 15 residues long. The CDR3 DNA sequence: TGTGCCAGCAGCTGGAAGACAGGGCATTCCTACGAGCAGTACTTC. It translates to CASSWKTGHSYEQYF.

The rearrangement uses TRBV24-1 and TRBJ2-2, with D possibly matching TRBD1 (6 bases). The germline V gene has CDR1 KGHDR and CDR2 SFDVKD. V lost 4 bases to trimming and J lost 0 bases, with 14 bases between them. The CDR3 is 17 amino acids. The CDR3 here is CATSDTTGASNTGELFF. DNA of the CDR3: TGTGCCACCAGTGACACGACAGGAGCCTCGAACACCGGGGAGCTGTTTTTT.

This rearrangement joins TRBV5-1 to TRBJ1-1; perhaps TRBD1 as D (5 bases). The CDR3 contains 14 residues. The V gene's germline CDR1 is SGHRS and CDR2 YFSETQ. The ends were cut back, 7 bases at V and 2 bases at J, with 15 bases in the middle. The CDR3 nucleotides read TGCGCCAGCGAGTCGGAGGGGTCTAACACTGAAGCTTTCTTT. This sequence encodes CASESEGSNTEAFF.

V usage is TRBV19 and J usage is TRBJ1-2; D is unresolved. The CDR3 totals 13 residues. Germline V gene sequence: CDR1 LNHDA, CDR2 SQIVND (reference sequence). V was clipped by 10 bases and J by 7 bases, with 19 bases between them. The CDR3 sequence: CATTRPGRSGYTF. In DNA, the CDR3 is TGTGCCACCACCCGCCCGGGGAGGAGTGGCTACACCTTC.

This chain joins TRBV9 and TRBJ1-3; D ambiguous. Trimming took off 4 bases at V and 0 bases at J, with 11 bases between the two ends. CDR1 is SGDLS and CDR2 is YYNGEE in the germline V gene. The CDR3 covers 15 residues. CDR3 in amino acids: CASSHSSSSGNTIYF. The CDR3 DNA sequence: TGTGCCAGCAGCCACTCAAGCTCCTCTGGAAACACCATATATTTT. Drawing the rest from reference TRBV9 and TRBJ1-3, the complete variable domain is DSGVTQTPKHLITATGQRVTLRCSPRSGDLSVYWYQQSLDQGLQFLIQYYNGEERAKGNILERFSAQQFPDLHSELNLSSLELGDSALYFCASSHSSSSGNTIYFGEGSWLTVV.

The chain uses TRBV7-2 and TRBJ2-3; 11 bases are a match to TRBD2. J gave up 6 bases and V 5 bases, and 4 bases lay outside the gene matches. Germline-derived CDR1 and CDR2 are SGHTA and FQGNSA. The CDR3 sequence is 14 residues long. The CDR3 DNA is TGTGCCAGCAGCCCTAGCGGGAGGACCGATACGCAGTATTTT. Its protein is CASSPSGRTDTQYF. Based on the CDR3 plus reference TRBV7-2 and TRBJ2-3, the full variable domain is GAGVSQSPSNKVTEKGKDVELRCDPISGHTALYWYRQSLGQGLEFLIYFQGNSAPDKSGLPSDRFSAERTGGSVSTLTIQRTQQEDSAVYLCASSPSGRTDTQYFGPGTRLTVL.

The chain recombines TRBV7-9 with TRBJ2-7, with D maybe TRBD2 (6 bases). This CDR3 has 16 residues. V dropped 1 base and J dropped 3 bases, with 16 bases sitting between them. CDR1 and CDR2 (germline): SEHNR, FQNEAQ (reference sequence). CDR3 in DNA: TGTGCCAGCAGCTTAGTTGTGGGGACTTACGTCTACGAGCAGTACTTC. It encodes CASSLVVGTYVYEQYF.

The chain has TRBV6-4 and TRBJ2-3, with a tentative D call TRBD1 (7 bases). CDR1 and CDR2 (germline): MRHNA, SNTAGT. The ends were cut back, 6 bases at V and 0 bases at J, with 13 bases in the middle. The CDR3 has 15 amino acids. Written as DNA, the CDR3 is TGTGCCAGCAGCTTCCAGGGGGGAAGCACAGATACGCAGTATTTT. This translates into CASSFQGGSTDTQYF.

The CDR3 loop is CASSERGQGSGNTIYF. DNA of the CDR3: TGTGCCAGCAGTGAAAGAGGACAGGGGTCTGGAAACACCATATATTTT. The chain links TRBV27 to TRBJ1-3; 9 positions agree with TRBD1. Trimming took 5 bases from V and 1 from J; bases not matched to a gene: 6. This CDR3 spans 16 amino acids. The germline CDR1 and CDR2 sequences are MNHEY and SMNVEV (reference sequence).

The rearrangement joins TRBV24-1 to TRBJ2-5; 10 bases agree with TRBD2. The J segment lost 2 bases and the V segment lost 6 bases, leaving 11 bases of the junction unmatched. The CDR3 extends over 17 amino acids. Germline loops: CDR1 KGHDR, CDR2 SFDVKD. CDR3: CATSSPKRGGSQETQYF. CDR3 bases: TGTGCCACCAGTAGTCCGAAGCGGGGGGGCTCTCAAGAGACCCAGTACTTC.

The J gene is TRBJ1-6, the V gene TRBV6-1, with D unresolved. In germline, CDR1 is MNHNS, CDR2 SASEGT. V gave up 2 bases and J gave up 9 bases, with 14 bases separating them. CDR3 length: 15 residues. The DNA of the CDR3 is TGTGCCAGCAGTGAATATGGCGGAGTCGTTTCACCCCTCCACTTT. This codes for CASSEYGGVVSPLHF.

This rearrangement joins TRBV6-1 to TRBJ2-3; possibly TRBD1 for D (5 bases). CDR3 length: 14 amino acids. Germline-derived CDR1 and CDR2 are MNHNS and SASEGT. V was cut by 2 bases and J by 2 bases, with 8 bases left in between. As DNA, the CDR3 is TGTGCCAGCAGTGAACAGGGTTACACAGATACGCAGTATTTT. This sequence encodes CASSEQGYTDTQYF.

The J gene is TRBJ1-1, the V gene TRBV7-9; TRBD1 matches 8 bases. Trimming removed 5 bases from V and 6 bases from J; junction bases left unmatched: 11. There are 15 residues in the CDR3. The germline V gene encodes CDR1 SEHNR and CDR2 FQNEAQ (reference sequence). The chain's CDR3 is CASSTLQGETAEAFF. As DNA, the CDR3 is TGTGCCAGCAGCACCCTACAGGGGGAAACGGCTGAAGCTTTCTTT.

This clone was seen a few times. The chain has TRBV19 and TRBJ1-5; the match to TRBD1 covers 9 bases. The germline V gene has CDR1 LNHDA and CDR2 SQIVND (reference sequence). This CDR3 contains 17 residues. V lost 0 bases and J lost 3; bases outside the gene matches: 6. CDR3 protein: CASSIDPDRGINQPQHF. CDR3 bases: TGTGCCAGTAGTATAGACCCGGACAGGGGCATCAATCAGCCCCAGCATTTT.

The J gene is TRBJ2-7, the V gene TRBV11-3; D gene ambiguous. Deletions cut 3 bases from V and 6 bases from J, with 9 bases between. Germline V gene lookup returns CDR1 SGHNT and CDR2 YENEEA. There are 12 residues in the CDR3. The CDR3 sequence is CASSFSLGEQYF. In nucleotides, the CDR3 is TGTGCCAGCAGCTTTTCTCTCGGCGAGCAGTACTTC. The variable domain in full, completed from reference TRBV11-3 and TRBJ2-7, reads EAGVVQSPRYKIIEKKQPVAFWCNPISGHNTLYWYLQNLGQGPELLIRYENEEAVDDSQLPKDRFSAERLKGVDSTLKIQPAELGDSAVYLCASSFSLGEQYFGPGTRLTVT.

J is TRBJ2-6 and V is TRBV7-9; D call uncertain. With 6 bases removed from V and 5 bases from J, the gap between germline ends came to 5 bases. The CDR3 extends over 12 amino acids. CDR1 is SEHNR and CDR2 is FQNEAQ in the germline V gene (reference sequence). This CDR3 reads CASSNRANVLTF. The CDR3 bases are TGTGCCAGCAGTAATAGGGCCAACGTCCTGACTTTC.

The CDR3 here is CASSPLAGGPAGANVLTF. The CDR3 DNA follows: TGTGCCAGCAGCCCCCTAGCGGGGGGGCCAGCTGGGGCCAACGTCCTGACTTTC. The genes are TRBV11-2 and TRBJ2-6, with 12 bases identical to TRBD2. The ends lost 5 bases at V and 2 bases at J; junction bases unmatched: 7. Germline V gives CDR1 SGHAT, CDR2 FQNNGV. This CDR3 is built from 18 residues. Together with reference TRBV11-2 and TRBJ2-6, the CDR3 gives the full variable domain: EAGVAQSPRYKIIEKRQSVAFWCNPISGHATLYWYQQILGQGPKLLIQFQNNGVVDDSQLPKDRFSAERLKGVDSTLKIQPAKLEDSAVYLCASSPLAGGPAGANVLTFGAGSRLTVL.

The V gene is TRBV10-1, the J gene TRBJ1-2; D unclear. This CDR3 contains 12 residues. Germline V gene lookup returns CDR1 WNHNN and CDR2 SYGVQD (reference sequence). V gave up 4 bases and J gave up 6 bases, with 9 bases separating them. The DNA of the CDR3 is TGCGCCAGCAGTGGAGGGATAGATGGCTACACCTTC. It yields the protein CASSGGIDGYTF.

This sequence joins TRBV15 and TRBJ2-7, with 9 bases that match TRBD1. Germline V gene lookup returns CDR1 LNHNV and CDR2 YYDKDF (reference sequence). The CDR3 sequence is 16 residues long. The junction had 10 bases not matched to a gene; V was cut back by 5 bases and J by 2 bases. The CDR3 coding sequence is TGTGCCACCAGCGCACCCCGGGACAGGGAGACCTACGAGCAGTACTTC. Its protein product is CATSAPRDRETYEQYF.

The chain employs TRBV6-5 and TRBJ1-2, with D possibly being TRBD1 (6 bases). Trimming removed 6 bases at V and 2 bases at J, with 10 bases between. The CDR3 has 13 amino acids. Germline V gives CDR1 MNHEY, CDR2 SVGAGI. The CDR3 loop is CASRGDRNYGYTF. The CDR3 bases are TGTGCCAGCAGGGGAGACAGGAACTATGGCTACACCTTC.

The chain is built from TRBV19 and TRBJ2-1; TRBD2 aligns across 8 bases. Germline V lookup: CDR1 LNHDA, CDR2 SQIVND (reference sequence). The CDR3 consists of 15 residues. Trimming at V came to 1 base and at J to 7 bases, leaving 6 bases not matched to a gene. In DNA form, the CDR3 reads TGTGCCAGTAGTATAGCCAGGGAGCGGGGGAATGAGCAGTTCTTC. Protein: CASSIARERGNEQFF.

V and J are TRBV5-6 and TRBJ1-3; TRBD1 is a possible D gene (5 bases). The CDR3 is 17 amino acids. Trimming took 1 base from V and 2 from J, leaving 16 bases between them. Germline lookup yields CDR1 SGHDT and CDR2 YYEEEE. The DNA for the CDR3 is TGTGCCAGCAGCTTGTGGTACCTCAGGGAAACTGGAAACACCATATATTTT. Translation gives CASSLWYLRETGNTIYF.

In nucleotides, the CDR3 is TGTGCCAGCAGGGGACAGGTTATCGGGGCCTACGAGCAGTACTTC. Translated: CASRGQVIGAYEQYF. The chain combines TRBV2 with TRBJ2-7; 8 bases fit TRBD1. J lost 2 bases, V lost 6 bases, and 9 bases had no gene match. Per the germline V gene, CDR1 is SNHLY and CDR2 is FYNNEI. CDR3 length equals 15 residues.

The gene calls are TRBV27 and TRBJ1-6, with 11 bases that match TRBD1. Trimming at V came to 6 bases and at J to 10 bases, leaving 2 bases not matched to a gene. The germline V gene has CDR1 MNHEY and CDR2 SMNVEV (reference sequence). The CDR3 is 13 amino acids. The chain's CDR3 is CASRGQGGSPLHF. For the CDR3, the DNA is TGTGCCAGCAGGGGACAGGGGGGCTCACCCCTCCACTTT.

The chain uses TRBV24-1 and TRBJ2-5; a weak D match, TRBD1 (6 bases). The CDR3 contains 15 residues. V shed 3 bases and J shed 2 bases, with 12 bases lying between them. Germline CDR1 KGHDR, CDR2 SFDVKD. The CDR3 is CATSDLGQKQETQYF. In DNA form, the CDR3 reads TGTGCCACCAGTGATCTTGGACAGAAACAAGAGACCCAGTACTTC.

The chain carries TRBV30 and TRBJ2-2, with 9 bases identical to TRBD1. Germline V gene data show CDR1 as GTSNPN and CDR2 as SVGIG (reference sequence). The CDR3 extends over 15 amino acids. V shed 3 bases, J shed 1 base, and the junction held 3 bases outside the gene matches. CDR3 in DNA: TGTGCCTGGAGGGACAGGGGTGGGAACACCGGGGAGCTGTTTTTT. Its protein product is CAWRDRGGNTGELFF.

The rearrangement uses TRBV18 and TRBJ2-1; D is uncertain. CDR1 and CDR2 from the germline V gene are KGHSH and LQKENI. The CDR3 is 15 residues long. V lost 3 bases, J lost 0 bases, and 9 bases lay in between. This CDR3 reads CASSPLGSSYNEQFF. The CDR3 DNA reads TGTGCCAGCTCACCGTTGGGCAGCTCCTACAATGAGCAGTTCTTC.

This sequence joins TRBV6-5 and TRBJ2-3; 14 bases fit TRBD2. CDR1 MNHEY and CDR2 SVGAGI come from the germline V gene. V lost 6 bases to trimming and J lost 5 bases; unmatched junction nucleotides: 4. This CDR3 is built from 15 residues. CDR3 region: CASRPGLAGVDTQYF. DNA for the CDR3: TGTGCCAGCAGGCCGGGACTAGCGGGGGTAGATACGCAGTATTTT.